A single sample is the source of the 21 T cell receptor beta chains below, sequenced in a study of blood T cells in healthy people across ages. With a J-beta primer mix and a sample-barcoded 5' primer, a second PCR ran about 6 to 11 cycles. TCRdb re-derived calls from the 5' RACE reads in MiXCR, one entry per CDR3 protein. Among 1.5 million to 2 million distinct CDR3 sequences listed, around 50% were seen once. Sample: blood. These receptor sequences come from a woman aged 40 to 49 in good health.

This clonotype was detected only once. The CDR3 region is CASSQERVGRSTEAFF. The CDR3 nucleotides read TGTGCCAGCAGCCAAGAAAGAGTAGGTAGGAGCACTGAAGCTTTCTTT. The rearrangement joins TRBV4-2 to TRBJ1-1; D not certain. CDR1 LGHNA and CDR2 YNFKEQ come from the germline V gene. V shed 0 bases and J shed 4 bases, with 15 bases lying between them. The CDR3 has 16 residues.

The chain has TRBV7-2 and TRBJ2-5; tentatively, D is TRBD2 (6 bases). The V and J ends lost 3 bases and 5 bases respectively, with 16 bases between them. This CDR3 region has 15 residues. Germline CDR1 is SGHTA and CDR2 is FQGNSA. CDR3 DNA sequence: TGTGCCAGCAGCTTGAGATCCGGGAGAGGGGAGACCCAGTACTTC. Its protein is CASSLRSGRGETQYF.

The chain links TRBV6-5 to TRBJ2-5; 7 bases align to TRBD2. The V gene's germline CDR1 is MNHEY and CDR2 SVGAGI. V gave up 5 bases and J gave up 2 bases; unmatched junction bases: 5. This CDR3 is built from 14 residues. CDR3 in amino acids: CASSHTSAQETQYF. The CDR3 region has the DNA TGTGCCAGCAGTCATACTAGCGCTCAAGAGACCCAGTACTTC.

The CDR3 DNA sequence: TGTGCCAGCAGTTTTCAGGGGGCCCGGCATGGGGCTTTCTTT. As protein: CASSFQGARHGAFF. The gene calls are TRBV28 and TRBJ1-1; 8 bases line up with TRBD1. Germline V gene data show CDR1 as MDHEN and CDR2 as SYDVKM. This CDR3 spans 14 amino acids. V was pared by 3 bases and J by 11 bases, with 11 bases of the junction left unmatched.

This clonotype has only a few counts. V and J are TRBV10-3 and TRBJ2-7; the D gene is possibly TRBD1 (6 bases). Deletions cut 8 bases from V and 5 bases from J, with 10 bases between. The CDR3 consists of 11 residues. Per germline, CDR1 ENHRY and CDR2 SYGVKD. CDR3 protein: CAISGVDEQYF. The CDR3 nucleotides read TGTGCCATCTCAGGGGTCGACGAGCAGTACTTC.

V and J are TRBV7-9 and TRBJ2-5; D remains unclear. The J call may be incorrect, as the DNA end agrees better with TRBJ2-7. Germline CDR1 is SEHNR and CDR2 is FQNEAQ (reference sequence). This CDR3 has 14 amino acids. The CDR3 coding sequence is TGTGCCAGCAGCTTAGCGGTCGCAGACTACGAGCAGTACTTC. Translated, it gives CASSLAVADYEQYF.

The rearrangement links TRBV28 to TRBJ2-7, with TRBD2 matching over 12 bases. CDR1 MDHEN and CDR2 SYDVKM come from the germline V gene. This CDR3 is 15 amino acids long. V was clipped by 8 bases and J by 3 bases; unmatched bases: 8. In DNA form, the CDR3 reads TGTGCCAGCTTGACTAGCGGGGGTGAACACTACGAGCAGTACTTC. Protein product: CASLTSGGEHYEQYF.

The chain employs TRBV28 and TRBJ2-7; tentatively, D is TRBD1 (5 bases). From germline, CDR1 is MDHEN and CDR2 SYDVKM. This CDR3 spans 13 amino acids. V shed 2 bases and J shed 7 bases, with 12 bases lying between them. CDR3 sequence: CASSLGAYNEQYF. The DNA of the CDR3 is TGTGCCAGCAGTTTAGGGGCCTACAATGAGCAGTACTTC.

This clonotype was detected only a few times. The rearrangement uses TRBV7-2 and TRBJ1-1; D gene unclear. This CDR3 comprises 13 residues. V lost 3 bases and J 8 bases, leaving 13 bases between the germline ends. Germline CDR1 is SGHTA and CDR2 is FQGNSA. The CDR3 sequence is CASSFNYFGEAFF. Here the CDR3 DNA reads TGTGCCAGCAGCTTTAACTATTTCGGAGAAGCTTTCTTT.

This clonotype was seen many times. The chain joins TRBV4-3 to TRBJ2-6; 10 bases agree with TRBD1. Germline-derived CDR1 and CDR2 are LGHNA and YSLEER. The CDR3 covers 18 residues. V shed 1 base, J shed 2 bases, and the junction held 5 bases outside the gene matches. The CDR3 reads CASSQAGQGLPGANVLTF. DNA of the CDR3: TGCGCCAGCAGCCAAGCGGGACAGGGGTTACCTGGGGCCAACGTCCTGACTTTC.

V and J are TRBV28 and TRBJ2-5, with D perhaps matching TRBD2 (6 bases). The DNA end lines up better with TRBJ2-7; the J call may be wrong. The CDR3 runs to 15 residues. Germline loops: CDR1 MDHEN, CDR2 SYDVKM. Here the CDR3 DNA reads TGTGCCAGCAGTCCCGGACCCGGGGGAACCTACGAGCAGTACTTC. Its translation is CASSPGPGGTYEQYF.

As DNA, the CDR3 is TGTGCTAGTGGTTCGGGGGGCCTAGCATTCACAGATACGCAGTATTTT. Protein product: CASGSGGLAFTDTQYF. This chain links TRBV12-5 with TRBJ2-3; a weak D match, TRBD2 (7 bases). This CDR3 is 16 amino acids long. Germline-derived CDR1 and CDR2 are LGHNT and FRNRAP. The V end was cut by 4 bases, the J end by 2 bases, with 16 bases between. The full variable domain, in which reference TRBV12-5 and TRBJ2-3 provide the parts outside the CDR3, is DARVTQTPRHKVTEMGQEVTMRCQPILGHNTVFWYRQTMMQGLELLAYFRNRAPLDDSGMPKDRFSAEMPDATLATLKIQPSEPRDSAVYFCASGSGGLAFTDTQYFGPGTRLTVL.

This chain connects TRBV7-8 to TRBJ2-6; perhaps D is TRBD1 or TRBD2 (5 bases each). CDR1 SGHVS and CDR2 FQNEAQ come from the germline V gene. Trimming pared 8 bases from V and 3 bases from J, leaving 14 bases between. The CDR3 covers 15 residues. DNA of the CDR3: TGTGCCAGCGGATACAGGACTGTTGGGGCCAACGTCCTGACTTTC. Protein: CASGYRTVGANVLTF. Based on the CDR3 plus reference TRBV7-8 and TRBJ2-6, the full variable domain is GAGVSQSPRYKVAKRGQDVALRCDPISGHVSLFWYQQALGQGPEFLTYFQNEAQLDKSGLPSDRFFAERPEGSVSTLKIQRTQQEDSAVYLCASGYRTVGANVLTFGAGSRLTVL.

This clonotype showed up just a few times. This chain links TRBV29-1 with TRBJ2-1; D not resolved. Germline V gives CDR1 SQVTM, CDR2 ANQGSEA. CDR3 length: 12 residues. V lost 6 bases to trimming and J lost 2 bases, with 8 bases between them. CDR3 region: CSVIDTYNEQFF. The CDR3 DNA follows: TGCAGCGTGATCGACACCTACAATGAGCAGTTCTTC.

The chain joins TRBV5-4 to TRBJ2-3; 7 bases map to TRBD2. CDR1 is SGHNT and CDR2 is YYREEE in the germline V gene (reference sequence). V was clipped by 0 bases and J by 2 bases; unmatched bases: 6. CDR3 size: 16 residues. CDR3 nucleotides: TGTGCCAGCAGCTTGGCTGGGGGGGAGATCACAGATACGCAGTATTTT. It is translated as CASSLAGGEITDTQYF.

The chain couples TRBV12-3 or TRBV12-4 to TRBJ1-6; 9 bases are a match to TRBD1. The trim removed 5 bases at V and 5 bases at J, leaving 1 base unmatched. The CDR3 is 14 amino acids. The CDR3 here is CASSRQGDNSPLHF. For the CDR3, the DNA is TGTGCCAGCAGTCGACAGGGGGATAATTCACCCCTCCACTTT.

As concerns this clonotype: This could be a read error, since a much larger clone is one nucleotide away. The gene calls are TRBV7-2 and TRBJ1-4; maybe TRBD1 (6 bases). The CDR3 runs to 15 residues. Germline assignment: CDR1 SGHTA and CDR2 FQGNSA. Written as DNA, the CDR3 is TGTGCCTGCAGCTTAGGGAAACAGGGATATGAAAAACTGTTTTTT. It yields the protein CACSLGKQGYEKLFF.

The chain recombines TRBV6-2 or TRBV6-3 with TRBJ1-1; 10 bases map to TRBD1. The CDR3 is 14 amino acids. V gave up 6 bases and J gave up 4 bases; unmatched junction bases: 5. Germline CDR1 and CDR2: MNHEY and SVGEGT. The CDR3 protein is CASRRQGATTEAFF. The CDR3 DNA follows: TGTGCCAGCAGACGACAGGGGGCTACCACTGAAGCTTTCTTT.

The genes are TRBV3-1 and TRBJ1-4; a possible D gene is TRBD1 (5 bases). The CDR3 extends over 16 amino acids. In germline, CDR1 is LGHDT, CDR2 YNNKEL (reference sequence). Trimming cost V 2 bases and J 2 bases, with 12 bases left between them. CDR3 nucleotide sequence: TGTGCCAGCAGCCAAACAGGATCGACGACTAATGAAAAACTGTTTTTT. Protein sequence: CASSQTGSTTNEKLFF.

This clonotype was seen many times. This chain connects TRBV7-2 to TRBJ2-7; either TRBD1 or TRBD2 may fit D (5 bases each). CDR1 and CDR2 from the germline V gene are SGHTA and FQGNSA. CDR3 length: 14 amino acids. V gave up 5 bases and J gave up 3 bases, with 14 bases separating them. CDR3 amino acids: CASSPQVTIYEQYF. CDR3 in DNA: TGTGCCAGCAGCCCACAGGTGACTATCTACGAGCAGTACTTC.

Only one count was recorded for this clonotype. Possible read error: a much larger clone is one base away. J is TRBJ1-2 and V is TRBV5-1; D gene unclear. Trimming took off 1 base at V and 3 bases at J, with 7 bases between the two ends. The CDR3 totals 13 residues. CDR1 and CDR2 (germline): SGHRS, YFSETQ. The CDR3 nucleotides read TGCGCCAGCAGCTTGCAGACTGACTATGGCTACACCTTC. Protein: CASSLQTDYGYTF.